The 12 T cell receptor beta chains below come from one sample, sequenced in a study of T-cell reconstitution after alpha-beta-depleted transplantation in children. Library preparation (for TCRbeta) was performed with unique molecular identifiers. From the PCR reads, TCRdb called clonotypes with MiXCR, one entry per CDR3 protein. Of roughly 300,000 distinct CDR3 sequences listed, about 9.4% are singletons. The sample here was PBMCs from the stem cell graft donor, taken from the stem cell graft. The origin of the receptors is a human donor who donated a stem cell graft to a child with acute lymphoblastic leukemia.

This clonotype appeared a few times. The chain uses TRBV6-2 or TRBV6-3 and TRBJ2-2; TRBD1 agrees at 10 bases. V shed 8 bases and J 5 bases; nucleotides not matched to a gene: 8. CDR3 length equals 15 residues. From germline, CDR1 is MNHEY and CDR2 SVGEGT. The CDR3: CASGPGQGMTGELFF. DNA for the CDR3: TGTGCCAGCGGCCCGGGACAGGGGATGACCGGGGAGCTGTTTTTT.

The V call is TRBV5-6, the J call TRBJ2-3, with D possibly TRBD2 on 5 matching bases. Germline values: CDR1 SGHDT, CDR2 YYEEEE. The CDR3 runs 16 residues. The germline V and J ends were trimmed by 4 bases and 0 bases, with 15 bases remaining between them. The CDR3 DNA is TGTGCCAGCAGCCTGACCCTAGCAACTAGCACAGATACGCAGTATTTT. This encodes CASSLTLATSTDTQYF.

This clonotype has a handful of counts. V is TRBV4-3 and J is TRBJ2-5; tentatively, D is TRBD1 (6 bases). The germline V and J ends were trimmed by 3 bases and 3 bases, with 11 bases remaining between them. The germline gives CDR1 LGHNA, CDR2 YSLEER. This CDR3 is built from 14 residues. CDR3 sequence: CASSQSGAEETQYF. DNA of the CDR3: TGCGCCAGCAGCCAGTCAGGGGCCGAAGAGACCCAGTACTTC.

The chain carries TRBV7-3 and TRBJ2-7; 9 bases match TRBD1. Losses at the gene ends were 4 bases for V and 5 bases for J; bases not matched to a gene: 6. This CDR3 has 14 amino acids. Germline V lookup: CDR1 SGHTA, CDR2 FQGTGA. The CDR3 nucleotides read TGTGCCAGCAGCTCCTCCGGGACAGGGAACGAGCAGTACTTC. Its protein product is CASSSSGTGNEQYF.

In its sample, this clonotype was seen a few times. The chain is built from TRBV12-3 or TRBV12-4 and TRBJ2-3, with D hard to call. CDR3 length: 14 amino acids. Trimming removed 2 bases from V and 4 bases from J, with 10 bases in between. The CDR3 loop is CASSLFGVADTQYF. Written as DNA, the CDR3 is TGTGCCAGCAGTTTATTTGGGGTCGCAGATACGCAGTATTTT.

The chain joins TRBV20-1 to TRBJ2-3; tentatively, D is TRBD1 (6 bases). Germline V gives CDR1 DFQATT, CDR2 SNEGSKA (reference sequence). This CDR3 is built from 16 residues. V dropped 3 bases and J dropped 4 bases, with 20 bases sitting between them. The CDR3 loop is CSARGNRPGEADTQYF. In nucleotides, the CDR3 is TGCAGTGCTAGGGGGAATCGGCCAGGGGAAGCAGATACGCAGTATTTT.

The chain links TRBV12-3 or TRBV12-4 to TRBJ2-1; D is uncertain. The CDR3 totals 15 residues. The V gene lost 6 bases and the J gene lost 2 bases, with 14 bases spanning the gap. This chain's CDR3 is CASSLTRSPYNEQFF. CDR3 DNA sequence: TGTGCCAGCAGCTTGACACGGTCCCCCTACAATGAGCAGTTCTTC.

This clonotype was detected once. The genes are TRBV4-1 and TRBJ1-1, with unresolved D. CDR1 is MGHRA and CDR2 is YSYEKL in the germline V gene. This CDR3 region has 13 residues. Trimming removed 3 bases from V and 1 base from J, with 6 bases in between. CDR3 in DNA: TGCGCCAGCAGCCAGTGGGCGAACACTGAAGCTTTCTTT. This gives the protein CASSQWANTEAFF.

In this sample, this clonotype turned up many times. The chain couples TRBV12-3 or TRBV12-4 to TRBJ2-7, with 7 bases fitting TRBD2. V dropped 4 bases and J dropped 4; count of bases not matched to a gene: 4. This CDR3 has 13 residues. The CDR3 sequence is CASSSGGPYEQYF. CDR3 bases: TGTGCCAGCAGTTCGGGAGGCCCTTACGAGCAGTACTTC.

V usage is TRBV4-3 and J usage is TRBJ2-7, with D hard to call. V shed 4 bases and J shed 2 bases, with 12 bases lying between them. Germline V gives CDR1 LGHNA, CDR2 YSLEER. The length of the CDR3 is 14 residues. This chain's CDR3 is CASSLTHTTYEQYF. The CDR3 DNA is TGCGCCAGCAGCCTCACGCACACGACCTACGAGCAGTACTTC.

This clonotype was detected a few times. The chain recombines TRBV4-2 with TRBJ2-1; 12 nucleotides match TRBD2. Germline V gives CDR1 LGHNA, CDR2 YNFKEQ. The V gene end was trimmed by 2 bases and the J gene end by 8 bases; junction bases not matched to a gene: 4. The CDR3 sequence is 15 residues long. The CDR3 sequence is CASSQSGLAGYEQFF. CDR3 coding DNA: TGTGCCAGCAGCCAATCCGGACTAGCGGGATATGAGCAGTTCTTC.

DNA for the CDR3: TGCGCCAGCAACCCGTCGGGACAGGGCGTCGATACGCAGTATTTT. This encodes CASNPSGQGVDTQYF. The chain carries TRBV5-1 and TRBJ2-3; the match to TRBD1 covers 9 bases. The CDR3 is 15 residues long. Germline trimming cut 6 bases from V and 6 bases from J; bases unmatched to any gene: 11. The V gene's germline CDR1 is SGHRS and CDR2 YFSETQ.